The clone carrying this T cell receptor (beta chain) appeared a few times. Its specificity is not known. This record belongs to a study of T-cell memory formation after mild COVID-19. Constant-segment primers and 5'RACE yielded cDNA libraries for TCR alpha and TCR beta, each carrying sample barcodes and UMIs. TCRdb re-called the 5' RACE reads through MiXCR, storing one row per CDR3 protein. The sample shows hundreds of thousands of distinct CDR3 sequences, 18% of them seen only once. General observations from the study: The study found balanced CD4/CD8 in clones contracting day 15 to 85 and a CD4+ lean in later expanders. Among contracting clones, CD4+ were mainly CM/EM and CD8+ enriched in EMRA. Memory from before infection featured some responding clones, which suggests cross-reactive memory joined.

The V gene's germline CDR1 is DFQATT and CDR2 SNEGSKA (reference sequence). The V and J ends lost 3 bases and 1 base respectively, with 15 bases between them. The CDR3 covers 15 residues. V is TRBV20-1 and J is TRBJ1-1, with no clear D. Sequenced: PBMCs or a T cell subset sorted from them (not recorded which). The sequence came from an adult woman who had mild COVID-19 (a few samples of this study predate the infection). Cell type and time point are not known. The CDR3 nucleotides read TGCAGTGCTAGGGCCCTGTTACAGACGAACACTGAAGCTTTCTTT. Its protein product is CSARALLQTNTEAFF.